These T cell receptor beta chains were read from a single sample in a study of radiotherapy plus CTLA-4 blockade in lung cancer. Sequencing used immunoSEQ multiplex PCR; TCRdb keeps in-frame clones, though not all of them. The sample shows about 77,000 clones, approximately 73% of them seen only once. Sequenced material: peripheral blood, taken from a patient treated with radiotherapy plus ipilimumab. Source of these receptors: a human donor with non-small cell lung cancer whose response to radiotherapy plus ipilimumab could not be evaluated. Both conserved end residues are part of each CDR3. The D gene is left open where the match is weak. Clone sizes are given selectively: once, few, many, or a class where the clone is expanded.

cdr3_nt cdr3_aa cdr3_length j_call d_call v_call clone_size
TGTGCCAGCAGTTTATCCGGACTAGTTCTATACCCTGAGCAGTTCTTC CASSLSGLVLYPEQFF 16 TRBJ2-1 TRBD2 TRBV27 .
TGCGCCAGCCGCCCAGCGGGAAACACAGATACGCAGTATTTT CASRPAGNTDTQYF 14 TRBJ2-3 TRBD2 TRBV5-1 .
TGTGCCAGTAGTATAGATTCAGGGGGCAATCAGCCCCAGCATTTT CASSIDSGGNQPQHF 15 TRBJ1-5 . TRBV19 .
TGTGCCAGCAGTACCCCAGGACAGGGTACCTACGAGCAGTACTTC CASSTPGQGTYEQYF 15 TRBJ2-7 TRBD1 TRBV6-5 .
TGTGCCAGCAGTGTTCGCGGGGGCGAGACCCAGTACTTC CASSVRGGETQYF 13 TRBJ2-5 . TRBV6-5 .
TGTGCCAGCAGCGTTACCAACAGGGGGCCCTATCATGAGCAGTTCTTC CASSVTNRGPYHEQFF 16 TRBJ2-1 TRBD1 TRBV9 .
TGTGCCAGCAGCTATGGGACTAGCGGGGCTCACGAGCAGTGCTTC CASSYGTSGAHEQCF 15 TRBJ2-7 TRBD2 TRBV5-4 .
TGTGCCACCAGCTTGGGGAAAGCGGGGGGGTTTTACGAGCAGTACTTC CATSLGKAGGFYEQYF 16 TRBJ2-7 TRBD2 TRBV15 once
TGTGCCAGCTCACCAAGCGGGGCCTATGGCTACACCTTC CASSPSGAYGYTF 13 TRBJ1-2 . TRBV18 .
TGTGCCAGCAGACGACCGGGACAGGCCCTCTCTGGGGCCAACGTCCTGACTTTC CASRRPGQALSGANVLTF 18 TRBJ2-6 TRBD1 TRBV28 .